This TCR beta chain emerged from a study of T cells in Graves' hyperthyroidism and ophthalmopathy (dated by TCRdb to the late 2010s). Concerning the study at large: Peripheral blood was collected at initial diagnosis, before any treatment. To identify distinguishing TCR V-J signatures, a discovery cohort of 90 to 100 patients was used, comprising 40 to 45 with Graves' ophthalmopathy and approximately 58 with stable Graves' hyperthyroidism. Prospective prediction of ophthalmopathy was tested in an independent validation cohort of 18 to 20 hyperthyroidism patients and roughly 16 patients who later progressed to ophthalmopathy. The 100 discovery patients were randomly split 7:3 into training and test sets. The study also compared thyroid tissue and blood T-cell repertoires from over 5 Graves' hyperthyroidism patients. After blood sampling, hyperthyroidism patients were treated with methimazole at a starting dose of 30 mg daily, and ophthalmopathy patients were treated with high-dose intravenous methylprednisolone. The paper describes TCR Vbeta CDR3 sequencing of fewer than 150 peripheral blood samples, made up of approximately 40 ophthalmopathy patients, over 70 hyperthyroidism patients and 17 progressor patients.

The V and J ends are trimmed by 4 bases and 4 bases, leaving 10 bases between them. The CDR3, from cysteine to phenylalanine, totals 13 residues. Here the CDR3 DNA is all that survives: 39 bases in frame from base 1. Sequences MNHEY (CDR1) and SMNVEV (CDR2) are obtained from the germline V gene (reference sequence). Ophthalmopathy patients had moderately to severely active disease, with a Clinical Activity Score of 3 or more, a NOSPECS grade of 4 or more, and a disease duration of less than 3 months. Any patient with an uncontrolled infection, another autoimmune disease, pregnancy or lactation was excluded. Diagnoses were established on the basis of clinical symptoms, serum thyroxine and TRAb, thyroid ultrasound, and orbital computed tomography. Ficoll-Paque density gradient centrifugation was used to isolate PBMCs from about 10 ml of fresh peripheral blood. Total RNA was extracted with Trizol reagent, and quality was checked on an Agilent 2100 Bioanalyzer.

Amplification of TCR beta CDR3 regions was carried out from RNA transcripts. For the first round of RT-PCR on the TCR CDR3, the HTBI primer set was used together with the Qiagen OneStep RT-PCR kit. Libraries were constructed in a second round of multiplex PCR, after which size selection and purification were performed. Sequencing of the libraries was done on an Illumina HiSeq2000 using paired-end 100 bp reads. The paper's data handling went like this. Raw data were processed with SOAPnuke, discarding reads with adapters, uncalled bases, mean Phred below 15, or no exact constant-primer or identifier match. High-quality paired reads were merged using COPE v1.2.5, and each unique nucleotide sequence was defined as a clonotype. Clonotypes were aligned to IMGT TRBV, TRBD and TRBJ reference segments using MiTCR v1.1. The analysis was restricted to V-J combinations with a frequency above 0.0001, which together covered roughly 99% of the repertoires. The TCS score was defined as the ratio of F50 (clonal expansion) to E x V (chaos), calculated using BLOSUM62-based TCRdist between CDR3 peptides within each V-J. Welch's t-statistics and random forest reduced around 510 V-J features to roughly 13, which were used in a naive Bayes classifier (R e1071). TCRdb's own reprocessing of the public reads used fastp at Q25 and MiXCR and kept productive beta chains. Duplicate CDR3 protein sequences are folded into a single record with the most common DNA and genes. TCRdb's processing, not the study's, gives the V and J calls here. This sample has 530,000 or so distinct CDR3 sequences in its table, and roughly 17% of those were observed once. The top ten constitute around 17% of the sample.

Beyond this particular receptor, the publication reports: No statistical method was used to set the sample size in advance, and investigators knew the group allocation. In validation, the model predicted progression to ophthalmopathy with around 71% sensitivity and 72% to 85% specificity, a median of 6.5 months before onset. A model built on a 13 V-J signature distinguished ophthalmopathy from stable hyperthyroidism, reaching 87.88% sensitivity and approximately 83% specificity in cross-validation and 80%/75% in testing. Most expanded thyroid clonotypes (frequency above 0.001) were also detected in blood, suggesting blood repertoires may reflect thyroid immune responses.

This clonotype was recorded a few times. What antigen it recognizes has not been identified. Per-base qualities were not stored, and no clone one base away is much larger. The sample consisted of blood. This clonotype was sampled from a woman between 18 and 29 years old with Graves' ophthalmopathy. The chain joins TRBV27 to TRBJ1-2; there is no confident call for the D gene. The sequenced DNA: TGTGCCAGCAGTTGGGTGGGGAGCTATGGCTACACCTTC. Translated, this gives CASSWVGSYGYTF.